This T cell receptor (beta chain) derives from a study of blood T cell repertoires in COVID-19. Some clones are missing from TCRdb's copy, which holds only in-frame ones; the method was immunoSEQ multiplex PCR. The table has 180,000 or so clones, nearly 80% seen once. The CDR3 has 13 residues. The V gene's germline CDR1 is MNHEY and CDR2 SVGAGI. V lost 7 bases and J lost 8, with 12 bases in between. The specimen sequenced was PBMCs or T cells enriched from blood (not recorded which). The V and J genes are TRBV6-5 and TRBJ1-6; no firm D call. This clonotype was sampled from a man between 60 and 75 years old who had been exposed to COVID-19. For the CDR3, the DNA is TGTGCCAGCATCCTCACGGTGGATTCACCCCTCCACTTT. It encodes CASILTVDSPLHF.